This entry lists 24 T cell receptor beta chains sequenced from one sample in a study of shared clonotypes between healthy human individuals. The data were produced by immunoSEQ multiplex PCR, yet TCRdb's version contains in-frame clones alone and is incomplete. Seen here are 2 million to 2.5 million clones, about 93% observed once, and the top ten hold roughly 1.8%. The naive CD8 subset, CD45RO-negative cells positively selected for CCR7, excluded terminally differentiated effector memory CD45RA+ cells. Sequenced sample: naive CD8+ T cells from PBMCs. Receptor source: a man younger than 35 in good health. Some clones in this sample may be carry-over from other donors' samples.

The rearrangement links TRBV27 to TRBJ2-7, with 12 bases that match TRBD1. CDR1 is MNHEY and CDR2 is SMNVEV in the germline V gene (reference sequence). With 7 bases clipped from V and 4 bases from J, the junction kept 11 bases outside the gene matches. The CDR3 consists of 16 residues. Written as DNA, the CDR3 is TGTGCCAGCACAACCCTAGGGACAGGGGGCATATACGAGCAGTACTTC. Translating gives CASTTLGTGGIYEQYF.

This chain connects TRBV29-1 to TRBJ2-7, with TRBD1 matching over 7 bases. There are 14 residues in the CDR3. CDR1 and CDR2 (germline): SQVTM, ANQGSEA. V dropped 5 bases and J dropped 0; count of bases not matched to a gene: 7. In nucleotides, the CDR3 is TGCAGCGTTAAAGGGGGCCTCGTCTCCTACGAGCAGTACTTC. It translates to CSVKGGLVSYEQYF.

The V gene is TRBV4-2, the J gene TRBJ1-3; a weak D match, TRBD1 (6 bases). Germline CDR1 and CDR2: LGHNA and YNFKEQ. Deletions cut 2 bases from V and 4 bases from J, with 6 bases between. This CDR3 is built from 13 residues. In DNA form, the CDR3 reads TGTGCCAGCAGCCAAACAGGGGGAAACACCATATATTTT. Encoded protein: CASSQTGGNTIYF.

The chain recombines TRBV28 with TRBJ2-7; 7 bases are a match to TRBD1. The CDR3 is 14 residues long. Germline CDR1 reads MDHEN; CDR2 reads SYDVKM. V shed 6 bases, J shed 3 bases, and the junction held 8 bases outside the gene matches. The CDR3 sequence is CASRLQGLNYEQYF. CDR3 DNA sequence: TGTGCCAGCAGGCTACAGGGGCTAAACTACGAGCAGTACTTC.

V is TRBV10-2 and J is TRBJ1-5, with D possibly being TRBD1 (6 bases). The germline gives CDR1 WSHSY, CDR2 SAAADI. V lost 5 bases and J 0 bases, leaving 17 bases between the germline ends. This CDR3 has 17 amino acids. The chain's CDR3 is CASSKGGTGYSNQPQHF. Written as DNA, the CDR3 is TGCGCCAGCAGTAAAGGAGGTACAGGGTATAGCAATCAGCCCCAGCATTTT.

The chain recombines TRBV4-2 with TRBJ2-3; 9 bases agree with TRBD2. The CDR3 is 18 residues long. Losses at the gene ends were 0 bases for V and 3 bases for J; bases not matched to a gene: 10. Germline V lookup: CDR1 LGHNA, CDR2 YNFKEQ. Here the CDR3 reads CASSQEIGGLATTDTQYF. In DNA form, the CDR3 reads TGTGCCAGCAGCCAAGAGATCGGGGGACTAGCAACGACAGATACGCAGTATTTT.

This chain uses TRBV7-9 with TRBJ2-7; unclear D gene. Germline V gene sequence: CDR1 SEHNR, CDR2 FQNEAQ (reference sequence). With 3 bases removed from V and 2 bases from J, the gap between germline ends came to 11 bases. The CDR3 sequence is 14 residues long. CDR3 bases: TGTGCCAGCAGCTTGGTTAGACCCCCCTACGAGCAGTACTTC. It codes for CASSLVRPPYEQYF.

The V call is TRBV4-1, the J call TRBJ2-7; D is unclear. CDR3 length equals 12 residues. V gave up 6 bases and J gave up 4 bases, with 10 bases separating them. CDR1 is MGHRA and CDR2 is YSYEKL in the germline V gene. DNA of the CDR3: TGCGCCAGCAGGGGCGACGGGTACGAGCAGTACTTC. This translates into CASRGDGYEQYF.

The chain joins TRBV6-4 to TRBJ2-5; D not certain. The CDR3 contains 12 residues. CDR1 and CDR2 from the germline V gene are MRHNA and SNTAGT. The V end was cut by 6 bases, the J end by 2 bases, with 7 bases between. This chain's CDR3 is CASSRHQETQYF. The DNA of the CDR3 is TGTGCCAGCAGCCGCCATCAAGAGACCCAGTACTTC.

On this clone: The sample carries other DNA sequences with the same CDR3. The chain links TRBV28 to TRBJ1-5; D uncertain. From germline, CDR1 is MDHEN and CDR2 SYDVKM. The CDR3 contains 13 residues. Trimming cost V 2 bases and J 7 bases, with 9 bases left between them. The CDR3 reads CASSLGSGQPQHF. CDR3 sequence (DNA): TGTGCCAGCAGTTTAGGAAGTGGACAGCCCCAGCATTTT.

The V call is TRBV7-2, the J call TRBJ1-4; D is ambiguous. The CDR3 contains 14 residues. CDR1 and CDR2 (germline): SGHTA, FQGNSA. Trimming took off 5 bases at V and 8 bases at J, with 15 bases between the two ends. This CDR3 is CASSPRRPSEKLFF. As DNA, the CDR3 is TGTGCCAGCAGCCCCCGCCGTCCATCCGAAAAACTGTTTTTT.

The chain combines TRBV27 with TRBJ2-5; tentative D call: TRBD2 (6 bases). Trimming shortened V by 6 bases and J by 2 bases, and 13 bases separated the two germline ends. The germline CDR1 and CDR2 sequences are MNHEY and SMNVEV (reference sequence). CDR3 size: 14 residues. CDR3 in DNA: TGTGCCAGCAGGACGGGACTGAGGCAAGAGACCCAGTACTTC. It specifies CASRTGLRQETQYF.

The chain uses TRBV11-2 and TRBJ2-1; D call uncertain. Germline assignment: CDR1 SGHAT and CDR2 FQNNGV. Trimming removed 3 bases from V and 9 bases from J, with 6 bases in between. The CDR3 is 11 residues long. CDR3 bases: TGTGCCAGCAGCTTCAATCTTGAGCAGTTCTTC. Residues: CASSFNLEQFF.

J is TRBJ1-2 and V is TRBV4-1; maybe TRBD1 (5 bases). This CDR3 has 16 amino acids. CDR1 is MGHRA and CDR2 is YSYEKL in the germline V gene. The V end lost 0 bases, the J end lost 4 bases, and 15 bases lay between the germline ends. CDR3 nucleotides: TGCGCCAGCAGCCAAGAGCAGGGCCTCGCGAGCTATGGCTACACCTTC. It specifies CASSQEQGLASYGYTF.

This clone was seen just once. The chain links TRBV19 to TRBJ2-7; 10 nucleotides agree with TRBD1. The V gene's germline CDR1 is LNHDA and CDR2 SQIVND (reference sequence). V lost 3 bases, J lost 1 base, and 9 bases stayed unmatched. This CDR3 has 17 residues. DNA of the CDR3: TGTGCCAGTAGTATCCGCATCGGACAGGGGGGGTCCTACGAGCAGTACTTC. Translating it yields CASSIRIGQGGSYEQYF.

This sequence joins TRBV5-6 and TRBJ1-2; D is unresolved. The germline V and J ends were trimmed by 0 bases and 5 bases, with 11 bases remaining between them. The CDR3 has 14 residues. Germline CDR1 SGHDT, CDR2 YYEEEE. The CDR3 DNA follows: TGTGCCAGCAGCTTGGCCTCAACAAGATATGGCTACACCTTC. Its translation is CASSLASTRYGYTF.

The rearrangement joins TRBV27 to TRBJ1-1, with 8 bases that match TRBD1. The CDR3 runs to 15 residues. The J segment lost 0 bases and the V segment lost 6 bases, leaving 6 bases of the junction unmatched. Germline V gene sequence: CDR1 MNHEY, CDR2 SMNVEV (reference sequence). The CDR3 DNA sequence: TGTGCCAGCAGCCCCCAGGGGGCCATGAACACTGAAGCTTTCTTT. It yields the protein CASSPQGAMNTEAFF.

Comments on this clone: Other DNA sequences in this sample translate to the same CDR3. The chain combines TRBV5-1 with TRBJ1-2, with 10 bases identical to TRBD1. The length of the CDR3 is 15 residues. The ends lost 0 bases at V and 4 bases at J; junction bases unmatched: 3. Germline values: CDR1 SGHRS, CDR2 YFSETQ. The CDR3 region is CASSLGQGAFYGYTF. CDR3 nucleotide sequence: TGCGCCAGCAGCTTGGGACAGGGGGCGTTCTATGGCTACACCTTC.

The chain joins TRBV6-6 to TRBJ2-7, with 7 nucleotides matching TRBD1. The trim removed 6 bases at V and 2 bases at J, leaving 10 bases unmatched. Germline CDR1 MNHNY, CDR2 SVGAGI (reference sequence). This CDR3 comprises 15 residues. The CDR3 protein is CASRQTGTLAYEQYF. CDR3 in DNA: TGTGCCAGCAGACAGACAGGGACGTTGGCCTACGAGCAGTACTTC.

The V gene is TRBV4-2, the J gene TRBJ2-1, with D hard to call. The CDR3 sequence is 12 residues long. Germline V gives CDR1 LGHNA, CDR2 YNFKEQ. Trimming removed 1 base from V and 9 bases from J, with 7 bases in between. This CDR3 is CASSQVRTEQFF. The DNA of the CDR3 is TGTGCCAGCAGCCAAGTGAGGACTGAGCAGTTCTTC.

The V and J genes are TRBV7-8 and TRBJ2-5; maybe TRBD1 (6 bases). The CDR3 spans 15 residues. V lost 5 bases and J lost 7, with 20 bases in between. Germline V gene data show CDR1 as SGHVS and CDR2 as FQNEAQ. DNA of the CDR3: TGTGCCAGCAGCCCGCGACAGGTGGCGGCGGGGACCCAGTACTTC. Its translation: CASSPRQVAAGTQYF.

The V and J genes are TRBV27 and TRBJ2-7; TRBD2 agrees at 12 bases. CDR3 length: 16 residues. The germline V gene encodes CDR1 MNHEY and CDR2 SMNVEV (reference sequence). Trimming cost V 2 bases and J 5 bases; bases outside gene matches: 7. The CDR3: CASSLLAGGLMHEQYF. The CDR3, as DNA: TGTGCCAGCAGTTTACTAGCGGGAGGGCTTATGCACGAGCAGTACTTC.

The chain recombines TRBV11-2 with TRBJ1-5, with D possibly being TRBD1 (6 bases). CDR1 is SGHAT, CDR2 FQNNGV, per germline. The CDR3 totals 16 residues. Trimming shortened V by 0 bases and J by 4 bases, and 13 bases separated the two germline ends. The CDR3 loop is CASSLDSAGANQPQHF. In DNA form, the CDR3 reads TGTGCCAGCAGCTTAGATTCAGCAGGGGCAAATCAGCCCCAGCATTTT.

J is TRBJ2-1 and V is TRBV5-1, with D unresolved. Germline CDR1 and CDR2: SGHRS and YFSETQ. The CDR3 covers 13 residues. V lost 6 bases to trimming and J lost 10 bases, with 17 bases between them. The CDR3 sequence is CASNGGANEEQFF. In DNA, the CDR3 is TGCGCCAGCAATGGCGGAGCCAATGAAGAGCAGTTCTTC.